This T cell receptor beta chain was captured by sequencing in a study of cytomegalovirus exposure and HLA in healthy donors. Study-wide context: In a later analysis, the roughly 110 validation repertoires were reported to have used the same platform as the approximately 690 first-cohort repertoires.

The CDR3 loop spans 16 amino acids. The V and J ends lost 2 bases and 0 bases respectively, with 11 bases between them. Germline V gene lookup returns CDR1 MNHNY and CDR2 SVGAGI (reference sequence). Overall study results and limits: Approximately 160 TCR beta chains were listed as cytomegalovirus-associated. Accounts indicate the classifier identified cytomegalovirus status with strong specificity and sensitivity.

This clone turned up a few times. Its antigen remains unknown. Sequenced by immunoSEQ multiplex PCR; TCRdb stores in-frame clones only, minus some. The sample has 150,000 to 250,000 clones; 84% are singletons. The donors were part of the validation cohort of roughly 110 subjects. That cohort was separate from the first cohort, which comprised 666 subjects. Material: PBMCs. The receptor was isolated from a woman between 25 and 40 years old in good health and CMV-seropositive. The J gene is TRBJ1-5, the V gene TRBV6-6; D remains ambiguous. CDR3 protein: CASSYAPGYSNQPQHF. Written as DNA, the CDR3 is TGTGCCAGCAGTTACGCTCCGGGGTATAGCAATCAGCCCCAGCATTTT.